The clone carrying this TCR beta chain has ten or more counts. Its target is not known. Unsorted bulk tissue, about 19-30 mg of it, served as the source for co-extraction of RNA and DNA. Patients in the cohort were treatment-naive and living with chronic HBV infection. A primer in the constant region served to generate TCR beta cDNA from approximately 500 ng of total RNA. Slightly modified ARM-PCR served as the procedure for the TCR beta libraries. These libraries came from three rounds of nested multiplex PCR. The first two PCR rounds used TRBV1-TRBV30 primers with a Cbeta primer, nine to eleven cycles each. TCRdb called the multiplex PCR reads again in MiXCR, with one record for every CDR3 protein. The table shows some 25,000 distinct CDR3 sequences, with 75% to 80% occurring only once. The data belong to a study of tumor-infiltrating lymphocytes in primary liver carcinoma. Study at large: All patients, whether men or women, fell within 30 to 69 years of age. Samples yielded about 3.65 to 7.5 million productive TCRbeta reads, similar across tissue types. General study results and limits: Blood's top-250-clone fraction was significantly lower than that of tumors (p = 0.039).

The CDR3 spans 15 residues. Germline CDR1 reads MDHEN; CDR2 reads SYDVKM. Losses at the gene ends were 7 bases for V and 4 bases for J; bases not matched to a gene: 13. This TCR was sampled from a man aged 35-49 years with primary liver carcinoma and hepatitis B virus infection. The chain uses TRBV28 and TRBJ2-7; 7 bases are shared with TRBD1. The sequenced material came from liver tumor tissue from sampling region 3. Indicated subset: tumor region T3, left-lateral pole. The CDR3 here is CASTRAGGRVYEQYF. CDR3 nucleotides: TGTGCCAGCACTCGGGCAGGGGGTAGAGTATACGAGCAGTACTTC. Complete variable domain (other parts from reference TRBV28 and TRBJ2-7): DVKVTQSSRYLVKRTGEKVFLECVQDMDHENMFWYRQDPGLGLRLIYFSYDVKMKEKGDIPEGYSVSREKKERFSLILESASTNQTSMYLCASTRAGGRVYEQYFGPGTRLTVT.